This TCR beta chain came from a study of blood T cells in healthy people across ages. General study points: Shifts in expanded clonotypes may have been confounded by donor CMV status, which was unknown. Higher diversity and more naive CD4+ cells were features of long-lived donors, compared to aged donors.

As to this clonotype: What it binds is unknown.

For the second PCR, which ran for about 6 to 11 cycles, a sample-barcoded 5' primer and a J-beta primer mix were used. Via MiXCR, TCRdb re-called the 5' RACE reads, giving one row per CDR3 protein. Of more than 800,000 distinct CDR3 sequences in the sample, 35% to 50% are singletons; the top ten hold approximately 17%. Unmatched junction bases numbered 1, after V lost 6 bases and J lost 9 bases. The CDR3 sequence is 11 residues long. The clonotype comes from an older woman in good health. Sequencing input: blood. The J gene is TRBJ2-1, the V gene TRBV12-3 or TRBV12-4, with 8 bases aligning to TRBD1. The CDR3 coding sequence is TGTGCCAGCAGGCAGGGGGCTGAGCAGTTCTTC. This codes for CASRQGAEQFF.